This TCR beta chain is from a study of T cells in narcolepsy. Looking at the study overall: Healthy controls were enrolled alongside patients with narcolepsy type 1 or type 2. Study conclusions and caveats: No autoreactive T cell clone sequences appeared in some memory CD4+ repertoires. Autoreactive HCRT-specific and TRIB2-specific clonotypes were marked in same-patient CSF-versus-blood CD4+ comparisons.

Generated by immunoSEQ multiplex PCR, the TCRdb table keeps only in-frame clones and is missing some. The sample holds under 35,000 clones, 70% to 80% seen once. This clone was counted once. Its specificity is unknown. The CDR3 totals 13 residues. Looked up from germline, CDR1 is SQVTM and CDR2 is ANQGSEA. Trimming removed 7 bases at V and 7 bases at J, with 17 bases between. This chain joins TRBV29-1 and TRBJ2-1, with D tentatively TRBD2 (5 bases). This sequence originates from a human donor with narcolepsy. The sample was CD45RA- memory CD4+ T cells from PBMCs. CDR3: CSAFLRSGNEQFF. DNA for the CDR3: TGCAGCGCATTTTTGCGATCGGGGAATGAGCAGTTCTTC.